Listed below are T cell receptor beta chains from one sample, sequenced in a study of cytomegalovirus exposure and HLA in healthy donors. TCRdb's table, derived via immunoSEQ multiplex PCR, lists solely in-frame clones and lacks some. This sample's table reports around 100,000 clones. The source material was PBMCs. Every receptor here comes from a man aged 25 to 40 in good health and CMV-seronegative. Both conserved end residues are part of each CDR3. A D gene is named only where the DNA matches it firmly.

TRBV15,.,TRBJ2-7,TGTGCCACCAGCCCCCTGGACTCCGAGCAGTACTTC,CATSPLDSEQYF
TRBV9,.,TRBJ1-4,TGTGCCAGCAGCGTAGACGTAGCCCAACGCGGTGAAAAACTGTTTTTT,CASSVDVAQRGEKLFF
TRBV30,.,TRBJ2-6,TGTGCCTGGAGTTCCAGGATTTCTGGGGCCAACGTCCTGACTTTC,CAWSSRISGANVLTF
TRBV19,TRBD1,TRBJ1-5,TGTGCCAGTAGTTCCGGGACAGGAGGTCAGCCCCAGCATTTT,CASSSGTGGQPQHF
TRBV11-1,.,TRBJ2-2,TGTGCCAGCAGCTTATTGAGTAACACCGGGGAGCTGTTTTTT,CASSLLSNTGELFF
TRBV10-3,.,TRBJ1-1,TGTGCCATCAGTGAATCCAAAGCTCCCCCTACGGGCACTGAAGCTTTCTTT,CAISESKAPPTGTEAFF
TRBV5-1,.,TRBJ1-4,TGCGCCAGCAGCTTTGGGAGGTCTCCCCCCGCGACCGTGGCCGAAAAACTGTTTTTT,CASSFGRSPPATVAEKLFF
TRBV28,TRBD1,TRBJ2-7,TGTGCCAGCATCCTCGGACAGGGGCGCTCCTACGAGCAGTACTTC,CASILGQGRSYEQYF
TRBV5-6,TRBD1,TRBJ2-4,TGTGCCAGCAGCGACCGGGACAGGGGGCAAACTCAGTACTTC,CASSDRDRGQTQYF
TRBV4-2,TRBD1,TRBJ1-2,TGTGCCAGCAGCCCCGGGACAGGGAGGCGACACTATGGCTACACCTTC,CASSPGTGRRHYGYTF